Listed below are T cell receptor beta chains from one sample, sequenced in a study of long-term antiretroviral therapy in people with HIV. Generated by immunoSEQ multiplex PCR, the TCRdb table keeps only in-frame clones and is missing some. The sample holds about 31,000 clones; 75% to 85% are singletons and the top ten take approximately 2.9%. Sequenced here: unsorted PBMCs, sampled 1.9 years after starting antiretroviral therapy. All receptors derive from a man younger than 30 with HIV. The conserved cysteine and the conserved F or W are not part of the CDR3 here. Fields, in order: clone size, V gene, CDR3 length, CDR3 protein. For some rows the clone size is stated as once, few or many, or as a class when expanded; others skip it.

once TRBV7-8 13 ASSLRVSSYNEQF
NA TRBV5-6 13 ASSPALAGFYEQY
NA TRBV21-1 15 ASSRRGGRDLSYEQY
once TRBV5-1 18 ASSPIPPSPGQGGYYGYT
NA TRBV7-9 13 ASSWSGARNSPLH
NA TRBV11-2 12 ASSSLTGFDEQF
NA TRBV7-2 13 ASSPDGEIWQPQH
few TRBV15 13 ATSRDSGGADTQY
once TRBV5-3 10 ARNNSGDEQF
NA TRBV18 14 ASSPQGPPTNEKLF
NA TRBV18 17 ASSPDDRDTTLSYNEQF
NA TRBV11-2 9 ASSFSYGYT
NA TRBV5-4 12 ASSPGGGRHTQY
NA TRBV7-8 13 ASKTSGGALSEQY
NA TRBV4-2 16 ASSRDLSGGATTDTQY
few TRBV2 12 ASSKQGQGQPQH
NA TRBV7-8 13 ASSLDGLSNQPQH
NA TRBV7-8 14 ASSSLFSTQQETQY
NA TRBV11-1 15 ASSLVSPDPYNSPLH
NA TRBV30 13 AWSLGGAKNTEAF
NA TRBV10-3 15 AISESSVGATNEKLF
NA TRBV28 11 ASRRHSSEKLF
few TRBV5-1 13 ASSLERGLGYGYT
NA TRBV25-1 11 ASSDGVNYGYT